This TCR beta chain derives from a study of control samples from healthy donors and cancer patients. The assay was immunoSEQ multiplex PCR, and TCRdb's table has in-frame clones only and misses some. The table lists some 120,000 clones, about 89% of them singletons. V dropped 0 bases and J dropped 5; count of bases not matched to a gene: 9. The CDR3 spans 16 residues. CDR1 and CDR2 from the germline V gene are LGHDT and YNNKEL (reference sequence). This clonotype originated in a man aged 60 to 75 in good health. V usage is TRBV3-1 (or the pseudogene TRBV3-2) and J usage is TRBJ1-1; 7 nucleotides line up with TRBD1. Material for sequencing was blood. The DNA for the CDR3 is TGTGCCAGCAGCCAAGATTCCACGCAGGGGGGAACTGAAGCTTTCTTT. Its protein is CASSQDSTQGGTEAFF.